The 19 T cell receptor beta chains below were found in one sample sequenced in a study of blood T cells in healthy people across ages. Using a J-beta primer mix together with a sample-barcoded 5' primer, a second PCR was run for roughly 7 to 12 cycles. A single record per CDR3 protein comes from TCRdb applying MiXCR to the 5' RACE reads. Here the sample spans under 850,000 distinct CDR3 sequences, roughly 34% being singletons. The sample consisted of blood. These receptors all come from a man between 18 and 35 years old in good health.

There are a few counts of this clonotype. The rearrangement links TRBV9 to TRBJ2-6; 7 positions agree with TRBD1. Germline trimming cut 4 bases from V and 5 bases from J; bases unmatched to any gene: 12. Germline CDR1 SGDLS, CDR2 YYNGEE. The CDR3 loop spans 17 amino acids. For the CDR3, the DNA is TGTGCCAGCAGCACCCAAAGGGGGCCGGGGAGGGCCAACGTCCTGACTTTC. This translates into CASSTQRGPGRANVLTF.

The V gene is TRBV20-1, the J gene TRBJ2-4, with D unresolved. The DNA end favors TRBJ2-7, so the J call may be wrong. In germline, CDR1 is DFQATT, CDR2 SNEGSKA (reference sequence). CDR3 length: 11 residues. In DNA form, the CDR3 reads TGCAGTGCTAGTCGGGCGGTCGAGCAGTACTTC. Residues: CSASRAVEQYF.

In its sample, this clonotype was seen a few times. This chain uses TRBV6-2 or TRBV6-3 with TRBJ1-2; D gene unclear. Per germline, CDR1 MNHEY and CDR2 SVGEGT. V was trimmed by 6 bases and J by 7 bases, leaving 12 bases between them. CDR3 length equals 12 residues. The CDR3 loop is CASSDRAAGYTF. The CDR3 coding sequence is TGTGCCAGCAGCGATCGAGCGGCTGGCTACACCTTC.

The CDR3 here is CASSLPGQGHEQYF. CDR3 coding DNA: TGTGCCAGCAGCCTCCCCGGACAGGGCCACGAGCAGTACTTC. The chain combines TRBV12-3 or TRBV12-4 with TRBJ2-7; TRBD1 matches 8 bases. V lost 6 bases, J lost 5 bases, and 9 bases stayed unmatched. The CDR3 is 14 residues long.

CDR3 residues: CASSLAVVADTQYF. The CDR3 DNA sequence: TGTGCCAGCAGCTTAGCTGTAGTCGCAGATACGCAGTATTTT. The rearrangement links TRBV7-8 to TRBJ2-3; D remains unclear. Trimming took off 0 bases at V and 4 bases at J, with 8 bases between the two ends. The CDR3 has 14 amino acids. Germline V gene sequence: CDR1 SGHVS, CDR2 FQNEAQ.

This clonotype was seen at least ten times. The CDR3: CASSQGAGTSTDTQYF. CDR3 DNA: TGCGCCAGCAGCCAAGGCGCCGGGACCTCCACAGATACGCAGTATTTT. This chain links TRBV4-3 with TRBJ2-3; D may correspond to TRBD1 or TRBD2 (5 bases each). There are 16 residues in the CDR3. CDR1 and CDR2 (germline): LGHNA, YSLEER. Trimming removed 1 base from V and 2 bases from J, with 13 bases in between.

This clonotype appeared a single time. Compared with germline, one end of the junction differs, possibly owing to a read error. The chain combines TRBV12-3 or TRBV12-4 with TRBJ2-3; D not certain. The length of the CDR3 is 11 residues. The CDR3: CASMKTDTEYF. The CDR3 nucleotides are TGTGCCAGCATGAAAACAGATACGGAGTATTTT.

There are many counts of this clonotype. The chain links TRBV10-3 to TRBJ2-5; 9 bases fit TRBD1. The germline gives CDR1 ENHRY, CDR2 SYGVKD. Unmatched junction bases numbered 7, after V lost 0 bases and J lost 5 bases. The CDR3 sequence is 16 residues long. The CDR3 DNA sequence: TGTGCCATCAGTGAGTCCCCCGGGACAGGGACGGAGACCCAGTACTTC. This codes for CAISESPGTGTETQYF.

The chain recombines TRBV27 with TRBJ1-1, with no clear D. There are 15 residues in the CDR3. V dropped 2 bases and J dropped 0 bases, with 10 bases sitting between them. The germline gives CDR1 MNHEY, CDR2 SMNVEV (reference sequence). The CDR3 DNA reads TGTGCCAGCAGTTTACAGGCGCAACTGAACACTGAAGCTTTCTTT. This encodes CASSLQAQLNTEAFF.

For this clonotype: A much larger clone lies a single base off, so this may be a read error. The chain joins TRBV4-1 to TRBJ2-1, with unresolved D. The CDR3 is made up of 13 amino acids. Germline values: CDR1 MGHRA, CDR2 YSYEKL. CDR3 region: CASNQVPPNEQFF. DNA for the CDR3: TGCGCCAGCAACCAAGTTCCCCCCAATGAGCAGTTCTTC.

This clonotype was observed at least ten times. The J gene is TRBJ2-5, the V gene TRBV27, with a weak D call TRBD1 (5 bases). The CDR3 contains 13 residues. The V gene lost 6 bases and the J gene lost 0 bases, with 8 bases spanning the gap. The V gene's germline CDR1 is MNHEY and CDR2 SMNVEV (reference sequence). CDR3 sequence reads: CASRQTDQETQYF. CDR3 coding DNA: TGTGCCAGCAGGCAGACAGACCAAGAGACCCAGTACTTC.

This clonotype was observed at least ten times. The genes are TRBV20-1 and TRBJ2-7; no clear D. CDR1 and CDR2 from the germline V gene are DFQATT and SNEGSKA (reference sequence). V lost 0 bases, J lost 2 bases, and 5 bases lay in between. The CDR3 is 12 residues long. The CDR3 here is CSARELTYEQYF. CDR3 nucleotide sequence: TGCAGTGCTAGAGAGTTAACCTACGAGCAGTACTTC.

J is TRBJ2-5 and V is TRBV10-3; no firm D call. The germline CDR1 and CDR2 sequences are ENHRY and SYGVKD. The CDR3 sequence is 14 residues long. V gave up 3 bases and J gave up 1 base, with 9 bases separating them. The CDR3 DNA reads TGTGCCATCAGTGAAAGACTTACCCAAGAGACCCAGTACTTC. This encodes CAISERLTQETQYF.

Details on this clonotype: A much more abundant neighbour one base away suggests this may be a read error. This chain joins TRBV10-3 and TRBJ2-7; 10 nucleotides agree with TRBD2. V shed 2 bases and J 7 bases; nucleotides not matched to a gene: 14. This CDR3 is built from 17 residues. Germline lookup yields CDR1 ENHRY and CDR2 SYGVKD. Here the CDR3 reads CAISETPASGGYNEQYF. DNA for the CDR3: TGTGCCATCAGTGAGACCCCGGCTAGCGGGGGTTACAATGAGCAGTACTTC.

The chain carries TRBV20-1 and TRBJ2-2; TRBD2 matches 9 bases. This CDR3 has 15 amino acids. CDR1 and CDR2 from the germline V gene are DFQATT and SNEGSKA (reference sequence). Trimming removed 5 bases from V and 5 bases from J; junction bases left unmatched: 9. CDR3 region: CSARVAGVDTGELFF. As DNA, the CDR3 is TGCAGTGCTCGGGTAGCGGGGGTAGATACCGGGGAGCTGTTTTTT.

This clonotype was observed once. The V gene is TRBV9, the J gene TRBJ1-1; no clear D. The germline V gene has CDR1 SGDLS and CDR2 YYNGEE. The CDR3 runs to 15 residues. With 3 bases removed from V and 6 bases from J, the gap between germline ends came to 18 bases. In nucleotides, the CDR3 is TGTGCCAGCAGCGCCAGCCCCAAAATCCACGCTGAAGCTTTCTTT. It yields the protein CASSASPKIHAEAFF.

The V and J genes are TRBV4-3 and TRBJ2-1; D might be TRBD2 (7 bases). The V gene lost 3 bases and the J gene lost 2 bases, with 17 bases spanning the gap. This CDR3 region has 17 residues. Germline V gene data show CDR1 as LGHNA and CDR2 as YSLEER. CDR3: CASSHPTGGGPYNEQFF. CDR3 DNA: TGCGCCAGCAGCCACCCAACGGGGGGCGGCCCCTACAATGAGCAGTTCTTC.

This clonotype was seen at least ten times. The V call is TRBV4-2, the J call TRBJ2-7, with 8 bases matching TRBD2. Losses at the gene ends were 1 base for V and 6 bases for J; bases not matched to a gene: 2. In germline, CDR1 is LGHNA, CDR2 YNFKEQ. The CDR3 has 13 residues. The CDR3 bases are TGTGCCAGCAGCCAAGTCGCGGGGGGCGAGCAGTACTTC. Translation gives CASSQVAGGEQYF.

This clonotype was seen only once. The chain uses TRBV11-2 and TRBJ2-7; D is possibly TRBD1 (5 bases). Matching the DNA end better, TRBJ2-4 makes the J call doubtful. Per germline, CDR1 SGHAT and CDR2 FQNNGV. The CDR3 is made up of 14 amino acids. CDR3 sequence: CASSLLSGQNIQYF. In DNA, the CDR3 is TGTGCCAGCAGCTTACTATCAGGGCAGAACATTCAGTACTTC.